A selection of T cell receptor beta chains follows, all from one sample in a study of technical replicates of blood from four donors. Profiled with immunoSEQ multiplex PCR; TCRdb holds only in-frame clones, not every one. The table shows 80,000 or so clones, with less than 99% occurring only once. The sample comprised T cells isolated from PBMCs. These receptors were taken from a human donor in good health. The conserved cysteine and the conserved F or W are not part of the CDR3 here. Fields, in order: CDR3 protein, V gene, D gene, J gene. A D gene is named only where the DNA matches it firmly.

cdr3_aa: ASSLGGTSGNEQF; v_call: TRBV6-5; d_call: TRBD2; j_call: TRBJ2-1
cdr3_aa: ASSQTAANYGYT; v_call: TRBV5-1; d_call: .; j_call: TRBJ1-2
cdr3_aa: ASSSRGDRIYNEQF; v_call: TRBV13; d_call: .; j_call: TRBJ2-1
cdr3_aa: ASSVGHIYGYT; v_call: TRBV9; d_call: .; j_call: TRBJ1-2
cdr3_aa: ASSQPPGQQETQY; v_call: TRBV4-1; d_call: TRBD1; j_call: TRBJ2-5
cdr3_aa: ASSSISGGAGANVLT; v_call: TRBV5-1; d_call: TRBD2; j_call: TRBJ2-6
cdr3_aa: ASSGRGGTGLASDTQY; v_call: TRBV2; d_call: TRBD2; j_call: TRBJ2-3
cdr3_aa: ASSLGLGEQY; v_call: TRBV27; d_call: .; j_call: TRBJ2-7
cdr3_aa: ASSLVTAQETQY; v_call: TRBV5-1; d_call: .; j_call: TRBJ2-5
cdr3_aa: ASIKGEYEQY; v_call: TRBV7-9; d_call: .; j_call: TRBJ2-7
cdr3_aa: AISVQGTNTEAF; v_call: TRBV10-3; d_call: .; j_call: TRBJ1-1
cdr3_aa: ASSLDLFITEAF; v_call: TRBV11-2; d_call: .; j_call: TRBJ1-1
cdr3_aa: ASSPSLTDTQY; v_call: TRBV7-9; d_call: .; j_call: TRBJ2-3
cdr3_aa: ASSLAGPTEAF; v_call: TRBV7-2; d_call: .; j_call: TRBJ1-1
cdr3_aa: ASSPTGRESYNEQF; v_call: TRBV7-3; d_call: TRBD2; j_call: TRBJ2-1
cdr3_aa: ASRVSGISYEQY; v_call: TRBV6-5; d_call: TRBD2; j_call: TRBJ2-7
cdr3_aa: ASSQGRTGGRDTQY; v_call: TRBV14; d_call: TRBD1; j_call: TRBJ2-3
cdr3_aa: ASSSETRTFLEAF; v_call: TRBV28; d_call: .; j_call: TRBJ1-1
cdr3_aa: ASGLSGEFEGGYT; v_call: TRBV12-5; d_call: .; j_call: TRBJ1-2
cdr3_aa: ASSPGTEETQY; v_call: TRBV18; d_call: TRBD1; j_call: TRBJ2-5
cdr3_aa: ASSSIAGDYTGELF; v_call: TRBV5-1; d_call: TRBD2; j_call: TRBJ2-2
cdr3_aa: ASSPLGSGKYEQY; v_call: TRBV5-1; d_call: TRBD2; j_call: TRBJ2-7